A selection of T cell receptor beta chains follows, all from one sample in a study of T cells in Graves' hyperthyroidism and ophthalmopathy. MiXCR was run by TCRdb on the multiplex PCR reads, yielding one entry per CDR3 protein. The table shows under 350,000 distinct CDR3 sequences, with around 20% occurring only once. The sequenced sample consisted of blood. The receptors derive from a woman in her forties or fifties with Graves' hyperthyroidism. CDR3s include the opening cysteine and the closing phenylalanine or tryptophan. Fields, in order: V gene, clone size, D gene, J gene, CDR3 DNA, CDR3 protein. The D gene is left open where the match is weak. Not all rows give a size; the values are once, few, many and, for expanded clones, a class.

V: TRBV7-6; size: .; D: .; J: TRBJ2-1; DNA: TGTGCCAGCAGCTTAGCTAACGGAGTATCGCAGTTCTTC; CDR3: CASSLANGVSQFF
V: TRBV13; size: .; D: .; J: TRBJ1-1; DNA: TGTGCCAGCAGCCCCCCCGGGGATATGAACACTGAAGCTTTCTTT; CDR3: CASSPPGDMNTEAFF
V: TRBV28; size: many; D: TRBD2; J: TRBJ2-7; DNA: TGTGCCAGCAGTTTTGGGAGGGGCCGGGGTTTCTACGAGCAGTACTTC; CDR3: CASSFGRGRGFYEQYF
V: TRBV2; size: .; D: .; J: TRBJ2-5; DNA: TGTGCCAGCAGTTTATATGGATCTGGGAAGGAGACCCAGTACTTC; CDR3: CASSLYGSGKETQYF
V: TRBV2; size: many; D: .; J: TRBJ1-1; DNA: TGTGCCAGCAGATTAAGGGACATGAACACTGAAGCTTTCTTT; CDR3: CASRLRDMNTEAFF
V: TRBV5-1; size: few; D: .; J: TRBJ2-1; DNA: TGCGCCAGCAGCTTGGCCACTGGGGCCTACAATGAGCAGTTCTTC; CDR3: CASSLATGAYNEQFF
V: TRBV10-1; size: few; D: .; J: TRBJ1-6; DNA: TGCGCCAGCAGTGAGGTTGGGACTTCACCCCTCCACTTT; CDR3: CASSEVGTSPLHF
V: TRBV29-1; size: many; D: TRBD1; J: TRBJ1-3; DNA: TGCAGCGTGACAGGGTCGCTCACTGGAAACACCATATATTTT; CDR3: CSVTGSLTGNTIYF
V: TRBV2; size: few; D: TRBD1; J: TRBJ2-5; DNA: TGTGCCAGCAGTCCCGACAGGGAAGGTGACCAGTACTTC; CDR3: CASSPDREGDQYF
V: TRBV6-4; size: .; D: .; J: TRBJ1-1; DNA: TGTGCCAGCAGTGACAGGTGGGAGGGGTTGGACACTGAAGCTTTCTTT; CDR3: CASSDRWEGLDTEAFF
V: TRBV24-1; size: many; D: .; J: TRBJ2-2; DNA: TGTGCCACCAGTGAACCCGCGAACACCGGGGAGCTGTTTTTT; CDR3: CATSEPANTGELFF
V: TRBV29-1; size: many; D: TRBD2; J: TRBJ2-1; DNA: TGCAGCGTTTCACCGACTAGCGGGAGGGCCGTCTACAATGAGCAGTTCTTC; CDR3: CSVSPTSGRAVYNEQFF
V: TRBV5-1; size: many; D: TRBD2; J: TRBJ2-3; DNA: TGCGCCAGCAGCTCCCTGACTAGCGGGACCACAGATACGCAGTATTTT; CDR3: CASSSLTSGTTDTQYF
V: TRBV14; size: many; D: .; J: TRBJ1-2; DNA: TGTGCCAGCAGCCAAGTCGGAGTCTATGGCTACACCTTC; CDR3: CASSQVGVYGYTF
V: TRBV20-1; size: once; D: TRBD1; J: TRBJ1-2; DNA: TGCAGTGGCGGGACAGCCTTCCCACACTATGGCTACACCTTC; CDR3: CSGGTAFPHYGYTF
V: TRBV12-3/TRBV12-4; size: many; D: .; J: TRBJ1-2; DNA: TGTGCCAGCAGTTTAGGGGTTCGGGGCTACACCTTC; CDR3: CASSLGVRGYTF
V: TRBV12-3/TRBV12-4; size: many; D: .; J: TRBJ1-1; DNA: TGTGCCAGCAGTTGGGGTTCGAGGACTGAAGCTTTCTTT; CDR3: CASSWGSRTEAFF
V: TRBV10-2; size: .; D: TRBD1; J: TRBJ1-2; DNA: TGCGCCGGAGGACAGGGATATAACTATGGCTACACCTTC; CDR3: CAGGQGYNYGYTF
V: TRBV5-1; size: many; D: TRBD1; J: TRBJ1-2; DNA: TGCGCCAGCAGCTTGGGGACAGGGAATTATTATGGCTACACCTTC; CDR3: CASSLGTGNYYGYTF
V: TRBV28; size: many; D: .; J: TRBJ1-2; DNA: TGTGCCAGCAGCTCCGGTCAGAGAAGTGGCTACACCTTC; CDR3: CASSSGQRSGYTF
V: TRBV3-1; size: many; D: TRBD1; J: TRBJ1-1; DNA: TGTGCCAGTAAATCAGGGGGCACTGAAGCTTTCTTT; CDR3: CASKSGGTEAFF
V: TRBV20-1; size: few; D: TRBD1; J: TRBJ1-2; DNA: TGCAGTGCCCCTTGGGACAGGGGTTCAGGGGGCTACACCTTC; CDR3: CSAPWDRGSGGYTF
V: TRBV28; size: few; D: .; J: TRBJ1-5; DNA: TGTGCCAGCAGTTTCAGAGGGGGAGCTGGTAATCAGCCCCAGCATTTT; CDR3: CASSFRGGAGNQPQHF
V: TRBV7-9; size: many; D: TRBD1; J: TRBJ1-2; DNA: TGTGCCAGCAGCGGACAGGGCAACTATGGCTACACCTTC; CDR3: CASSGQGNYGYTF
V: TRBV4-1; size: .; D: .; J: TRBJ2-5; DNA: TGCGCCAGCAGCTACGACTACCCCGATCAAGAGACCCAGTACTTC; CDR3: CASSYDYPDQETQYF